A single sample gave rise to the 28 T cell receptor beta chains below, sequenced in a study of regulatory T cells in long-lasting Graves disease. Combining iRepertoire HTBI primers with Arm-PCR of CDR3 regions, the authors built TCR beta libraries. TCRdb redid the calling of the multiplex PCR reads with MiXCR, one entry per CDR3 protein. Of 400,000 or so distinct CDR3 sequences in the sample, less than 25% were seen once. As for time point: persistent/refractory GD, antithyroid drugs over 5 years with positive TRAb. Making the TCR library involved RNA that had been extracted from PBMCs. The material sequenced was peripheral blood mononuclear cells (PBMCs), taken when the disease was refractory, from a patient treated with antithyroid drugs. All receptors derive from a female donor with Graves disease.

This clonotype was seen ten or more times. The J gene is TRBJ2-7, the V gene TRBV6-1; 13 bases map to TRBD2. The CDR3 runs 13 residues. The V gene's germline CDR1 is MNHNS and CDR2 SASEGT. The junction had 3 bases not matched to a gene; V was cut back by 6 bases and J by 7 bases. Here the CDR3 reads CASRLAGGEEQYF. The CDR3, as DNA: TGTGCCAGCAGACTAGCGGGAGGGGAGGAGCAGTACTTC.

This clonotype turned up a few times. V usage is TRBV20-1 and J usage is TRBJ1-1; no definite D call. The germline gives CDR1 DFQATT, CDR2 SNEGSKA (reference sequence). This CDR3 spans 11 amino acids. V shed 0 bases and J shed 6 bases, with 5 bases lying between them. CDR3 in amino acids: CSARDLAEAFF. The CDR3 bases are TGCAGTGCTAGAGATCTGGCTGAAGCTTTCTTT.

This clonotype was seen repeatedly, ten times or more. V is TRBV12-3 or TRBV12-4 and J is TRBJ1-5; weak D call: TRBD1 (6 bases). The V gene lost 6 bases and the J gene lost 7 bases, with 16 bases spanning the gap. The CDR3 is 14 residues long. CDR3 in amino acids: CASSRTGKDQPQHF. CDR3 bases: TGTGCCAGCAGCCGTACAGGGAAGGACCAGCCCCAGCATTTT.

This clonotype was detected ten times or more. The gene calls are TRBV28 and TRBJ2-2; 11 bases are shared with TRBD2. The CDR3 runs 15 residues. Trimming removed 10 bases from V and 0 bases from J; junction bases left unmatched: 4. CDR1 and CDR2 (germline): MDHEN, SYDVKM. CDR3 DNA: TGTGCCATCACTAGCGGGAGCCCGAACACCGGGGAGCTGTTTTTT. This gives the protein CAITSGSPNTGELFF.

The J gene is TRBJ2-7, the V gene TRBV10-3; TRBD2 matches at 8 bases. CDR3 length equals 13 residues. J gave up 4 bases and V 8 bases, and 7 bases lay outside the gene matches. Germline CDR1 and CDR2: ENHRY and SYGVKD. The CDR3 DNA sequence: TGTGCCATCGCGCTAGCGGGTTCATACGAGCAGTACTTC. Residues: CAIALAGSYEQYF.

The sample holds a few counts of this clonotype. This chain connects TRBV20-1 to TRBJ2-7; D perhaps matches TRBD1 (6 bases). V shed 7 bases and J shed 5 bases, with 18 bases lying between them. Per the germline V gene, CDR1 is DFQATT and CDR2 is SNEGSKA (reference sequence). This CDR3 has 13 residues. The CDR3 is CSGVSGVDDEQYF. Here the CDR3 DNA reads TGCAGTGGAGTATCAGGGGTGGACGACGAGCAGTACTTC.

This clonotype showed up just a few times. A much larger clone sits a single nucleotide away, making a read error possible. The CDR3 DNA is TGTGCCAGCAGCTTATACGGGAGCACAGATACGCAGTATTTT. Translating gives CASSLYGSTDTQYF. The gene calls are TRBV7-9 and TRBJ2-3; D is unclear. Looked up from germline, CDR1 is SEHNR and CDR2 is FQNEAQ (reference sequence). CDR3 size: 14 residues. V was shortened by 2 bases and J by 0 bases, with 6 bases between the two germline ends.

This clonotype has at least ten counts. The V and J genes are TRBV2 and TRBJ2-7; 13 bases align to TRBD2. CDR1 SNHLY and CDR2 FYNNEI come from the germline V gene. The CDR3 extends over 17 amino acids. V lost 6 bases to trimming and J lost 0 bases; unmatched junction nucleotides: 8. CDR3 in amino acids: CASSKLAGGAYSYEQYF. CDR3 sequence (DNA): TGTGCCAGCAGCAAACTAGCGGGAGGGGCCTACTCCTACGAGCAGTACTTC.

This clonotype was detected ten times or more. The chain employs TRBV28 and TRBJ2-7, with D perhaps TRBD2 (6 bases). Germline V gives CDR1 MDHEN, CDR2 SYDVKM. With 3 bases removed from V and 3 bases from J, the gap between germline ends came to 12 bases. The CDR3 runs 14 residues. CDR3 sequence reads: CASSFYGGIYEQYF. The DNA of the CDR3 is TGTGCCAGCAGTTTTTATGGGGGGATCTACGAGCAGTACTTC.

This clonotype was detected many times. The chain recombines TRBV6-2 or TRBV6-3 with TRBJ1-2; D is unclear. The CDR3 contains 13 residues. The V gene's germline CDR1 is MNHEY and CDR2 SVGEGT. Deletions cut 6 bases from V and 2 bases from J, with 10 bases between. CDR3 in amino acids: CASRRDGNYGYTF. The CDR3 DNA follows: TGTGCCAGCAGGAGAGATGGGAACTATGGCTACACCTTC.

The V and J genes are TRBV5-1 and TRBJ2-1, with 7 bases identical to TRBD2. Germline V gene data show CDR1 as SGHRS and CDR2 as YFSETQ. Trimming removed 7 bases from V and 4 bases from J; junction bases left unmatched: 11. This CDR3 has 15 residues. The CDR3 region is CASVDGDYRYNEQFF. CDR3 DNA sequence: TGCGCCAGCGTCGATGGGGACTACCGATACAATGAGCAGTTCTTC.

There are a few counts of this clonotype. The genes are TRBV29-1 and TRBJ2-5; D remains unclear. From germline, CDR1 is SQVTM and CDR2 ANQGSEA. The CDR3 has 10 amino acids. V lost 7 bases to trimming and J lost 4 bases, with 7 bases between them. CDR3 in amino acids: CSAVRETQYF. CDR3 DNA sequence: TGCAGCGCCGTTAGAGAGACCCAGTACTTC.

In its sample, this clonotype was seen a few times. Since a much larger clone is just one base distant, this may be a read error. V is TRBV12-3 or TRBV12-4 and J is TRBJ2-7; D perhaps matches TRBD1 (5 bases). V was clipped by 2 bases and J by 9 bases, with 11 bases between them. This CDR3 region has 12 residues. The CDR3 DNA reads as TGTGCCAGCAGTTTAAGACAGAACGGGCAGTACTTC. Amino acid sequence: CASSLRQNGQYF.

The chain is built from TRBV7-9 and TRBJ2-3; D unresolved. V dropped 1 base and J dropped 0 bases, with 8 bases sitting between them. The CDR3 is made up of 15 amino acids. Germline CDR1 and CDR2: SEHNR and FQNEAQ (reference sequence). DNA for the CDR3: TGTGCCAGCAGCTTAGAGGGAATAAGCACAGATACGCAGTATTTT. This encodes CASSLEGISTDTQYF.

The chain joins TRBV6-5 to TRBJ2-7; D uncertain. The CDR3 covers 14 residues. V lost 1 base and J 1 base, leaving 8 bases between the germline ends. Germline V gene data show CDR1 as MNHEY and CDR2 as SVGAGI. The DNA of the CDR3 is TGTGCCAGCAGTTACTTGGGCAGATCCTACGAGCAGTACTTC. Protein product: CASSYLGRSYEQYF.

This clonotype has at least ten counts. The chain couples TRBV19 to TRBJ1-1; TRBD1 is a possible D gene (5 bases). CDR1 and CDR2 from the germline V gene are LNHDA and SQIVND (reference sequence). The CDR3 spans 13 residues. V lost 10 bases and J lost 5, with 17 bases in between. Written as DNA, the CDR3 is TGTGCCACCAATGGGGCAGTCGGTACTGAAGCTTTCTTT. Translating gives CATNGAVGTEAFF.

The CDR3 reads CASSVLSGLQETQYF. CDR3 DNA sequence: TGTGCCAGCAGCGTACTTAGCGGTTTACAAGAGACCCAGTACTTC. The chain joins TRBV9 to TRBJ2-5; TRBD2 is a possible D gene (6 bases). The CDR3 is 15 residues long. V dropped 1 base and J dropped 2 bases, with 12 bases sitting between them. Germline V gene sequence: CDR1 SGDLS, CDR2 YYNGEE. The variable domain in full, with the rest retrieved from reference TRBV9 and TRBJ2-5, is DSGVTQTPKHLITATGQRVTLRCSPRSGDLSVYWYQQSLDQGLQFLIQYYNGEERAKGNILERFSAQQFPDLHSELNLSSLELGDSALYFCASSVLSGLQETQYFGPGTRLLVL.

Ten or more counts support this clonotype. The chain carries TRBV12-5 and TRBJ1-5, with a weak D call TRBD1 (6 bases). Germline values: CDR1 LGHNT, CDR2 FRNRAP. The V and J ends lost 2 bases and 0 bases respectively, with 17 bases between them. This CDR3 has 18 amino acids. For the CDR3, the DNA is TGTGCTAGTGGTTTGAAGGACAAGGGGGGATATAGCAATCAGCCCCAGCATTTT. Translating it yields CASGLKDKGGYSNQPQHF.

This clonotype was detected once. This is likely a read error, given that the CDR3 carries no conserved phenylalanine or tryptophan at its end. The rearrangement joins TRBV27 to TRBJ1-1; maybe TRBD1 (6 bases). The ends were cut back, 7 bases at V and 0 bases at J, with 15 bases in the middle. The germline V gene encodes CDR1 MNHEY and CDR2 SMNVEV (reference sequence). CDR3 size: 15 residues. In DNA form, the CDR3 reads TGTGCCAGCAATCAACGGGGGCGGCTGAACACTGAAGCTTTCCTT. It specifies CASNQRGRLNTEAFL.

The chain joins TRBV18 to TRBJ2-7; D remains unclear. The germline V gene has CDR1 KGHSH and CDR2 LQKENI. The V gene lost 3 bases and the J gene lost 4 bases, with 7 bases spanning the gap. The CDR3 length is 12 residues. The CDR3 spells CASSPIPYEQYF. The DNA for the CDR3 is TGTGCCAGCTCACCTATACCTTACGAGCAGTACTTC.

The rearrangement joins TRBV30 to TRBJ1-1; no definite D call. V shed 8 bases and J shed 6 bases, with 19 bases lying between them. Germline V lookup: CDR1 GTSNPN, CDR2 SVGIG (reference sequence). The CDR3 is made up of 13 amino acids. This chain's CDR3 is CAGWTYYRAEAFF. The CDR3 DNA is TGTGCCGGCTGGACCTACTATCGCGCTGAAGCTTTCTTT.

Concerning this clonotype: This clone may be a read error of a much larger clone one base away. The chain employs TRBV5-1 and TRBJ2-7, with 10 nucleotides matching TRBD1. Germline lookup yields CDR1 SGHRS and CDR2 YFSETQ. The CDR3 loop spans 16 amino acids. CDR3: CANSPGGTGASYEQYF. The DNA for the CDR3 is TGCGCCAACAGCCCTGGCGGGACAGGGGCCTCCTACGAGCAGTACTTC. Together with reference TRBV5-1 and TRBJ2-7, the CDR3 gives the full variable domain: KAGVTQTPRYLIKTRGQQVTLSCSPISGHRSVSWYQQTPGQGLQFLFEYFSETQRNKGNFPGRFSGRQFSNSRSEMNVSTLELGDSALYLCANSPGGTGASYEQYFGPGTRLTVT.

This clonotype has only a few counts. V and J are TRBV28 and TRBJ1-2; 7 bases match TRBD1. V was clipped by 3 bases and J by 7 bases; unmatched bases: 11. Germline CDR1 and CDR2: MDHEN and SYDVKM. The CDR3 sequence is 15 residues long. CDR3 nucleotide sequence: TGTGCCAGCAGTTTTACAGGGGCCTTTTCCTTTGGCTACACCTTC. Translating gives CASSFTGAFSFGYTF.

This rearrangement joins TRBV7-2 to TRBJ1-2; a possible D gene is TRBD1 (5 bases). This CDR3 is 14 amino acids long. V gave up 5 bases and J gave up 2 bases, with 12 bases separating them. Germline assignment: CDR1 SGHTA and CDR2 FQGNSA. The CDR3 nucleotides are TGTGCCAGCAGCCCCAGGGAACCCAACTATGGCTACACCTTC. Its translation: CASSPREPNYGYTF.

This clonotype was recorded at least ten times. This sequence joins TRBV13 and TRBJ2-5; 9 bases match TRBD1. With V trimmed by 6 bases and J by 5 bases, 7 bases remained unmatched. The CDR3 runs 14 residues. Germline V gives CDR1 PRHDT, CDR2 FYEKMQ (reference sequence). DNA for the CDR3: TGTGCCAGCAGAAGACAGGGGGTCGGGGAGACCCAGTACTTC. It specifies CASRRQGVGETQYF. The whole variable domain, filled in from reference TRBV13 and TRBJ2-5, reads AAGVIQSPRHLIKEKRETATLKCYPIPRHDTVYWYQQGPGQDPQFLISFYEKMQSDKGSIPDRFSAQQFSDYHSELNMSSLELGDSALYFCASRRQGVGETQYFGPGTRLLVL.

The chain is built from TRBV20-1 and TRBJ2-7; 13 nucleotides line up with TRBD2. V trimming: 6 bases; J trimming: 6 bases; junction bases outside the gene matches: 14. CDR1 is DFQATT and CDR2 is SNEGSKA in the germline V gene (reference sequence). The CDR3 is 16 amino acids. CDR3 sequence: CSAIGTSGVSLREQYF. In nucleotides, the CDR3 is TGCAGTGCCATAGGGACTAGCGGGGTGAGCTTACGCGAGCAGTACTTC.

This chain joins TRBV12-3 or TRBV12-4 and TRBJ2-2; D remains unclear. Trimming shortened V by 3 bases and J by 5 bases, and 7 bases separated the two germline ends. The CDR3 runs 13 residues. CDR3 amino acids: CASSFQLTGELFF. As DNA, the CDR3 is TGTGCCAGCAGTTTCCAACTTACCGGGGAGCTGTTTTTT.

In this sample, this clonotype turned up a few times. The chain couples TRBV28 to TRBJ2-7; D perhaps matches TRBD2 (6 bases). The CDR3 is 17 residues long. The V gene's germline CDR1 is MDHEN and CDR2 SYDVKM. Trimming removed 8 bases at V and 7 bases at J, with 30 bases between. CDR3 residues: CASGSLVDRDSPWEQYF. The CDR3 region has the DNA TGTGCCAGCGGGTCCCTAGTAGACCGGGACTCCCCATGGGAGCAGTACTTC.